A single sample gave rise to the 10 T cell receptor beta chains below, sequenced in a study of blood T cell repertoires in COVID-19. Profiling relied on immunoSEQ multiplex PCR, and the TCRdb table lists in-frame clones only, not all of them. The sample lists around 100,000 clones; roughly 89% were seen once. Material for sequencing was peripheral blood. Receptor source: a human donor in a cohort sampled during active COVID-19.

This sequence joins TRBV4-3 and TRBJ2-1, with D possibly TRBD1 on 6 matching bases. The CDR3 sequence is 15 residues long. CDR1 is LGHNA, CDR2 YSLEER, per germline. Trimming removed 0 bases from V and 6 bases from J, with 12 bases in between. CDR3 protein: CASSQEWGLFNEQFF. The CDR3 DNA sequence: TGCGCCAGCAGCCAAGAGTGGGGGCTGTTCAATGAGCAGTTCTTC.

The genes are TRBV28 and TRBJ2-3, with 9 bases aligning to TRBD2. Germline CDR1 reads MDHEN; CDR2 reads SYDVKM. This CDR3 is built from 18 residues. The J segment lost 4 bases and the V segment lost 3 bases, leaving 14 bases of the junction unmatched. The CDR3 DNA is TGTGCCAGCAGTTTTCCTACCGGTGGCGGGAGGGCCCCAGATACGCAGTATTTT. Protein sequence: CASSFPTGGGRAPDTQYF. Based on the CDR3 plus reference TRBV28 and TRBJ2-3, the full variable domain is DVKVTQSSRYLVKRTGEKVFLECVQDMDHENMFWYRQDPGLGLRLIYFSYDVKMKEKGDIPEGYSVSREKKERFSLILESASTNQTSMYLCASSFPTGGGRAPDTQYFGPGTRLTVL.

The V call is TRBV27, the J call TRBJ2-2, with 7 bases matching TRBD2. This CDR3 has 16 residues. Looked up from germline, CDR1 is MNHEY and CDR2 is SMNVEV (reference sequence). V shed 6 bases and J 2 bases; nucleotides not matched to a gene: 9. The CDR3, as DNA: TGTGCCAGCAGCCCTCAAGGGAGGGGAAACACCGGGGAGCTGTTTTTT. It specifies CASSPQGRGNTGELFF.

The rearrangement joins TRBV15 to TRBJ2-1, with 9 nucleotides matching TRBD2. V dropped 8 bases and J dropped 8; count of bases not matched to a gene: 19. CDR1 and CDR2 from the germline V gene are LNHNV and YYDKDF (reference sequence). This CDR3 comprises 17 residues. The CDR3 sequence is CATHRTGSPSGIDEQFF. CDR3 in DNA: TGTGCCACCCACCGCACAGGGTCGCCTAGCGGGATCGATGAGCAGTTCTTC.

The genes are TRBV5-1 and TRBJ2-3; weak D call: TRBD2 (5 bases). The CDR3 contains 13 residues. Looked up from germline, CDR1 is SGHRS and CDR2 is YFSETQ. V was clipped by 1 base and J by 5 bases, with 8 bases between them. CDR3 amino acids: CASSLNAGDTQYF. The CDR3 DNA sequence: TGCGCCAGCAGCTTGAATGCGGGAGATACGCAGTATTTT.

This clone occurred once. This sequence joins TRBV5-8 and TRBJ2-2, with a weak D call TRBD1 (5 bases). Looked up from germline, CDR1 is SGHTS and CDR2 is YDEGEE. This CDR3 spans 15 amino acids. Trimming pared 2 bases from V and 0 bases from J, leaving 8 bases between. DNA of the CDR3: TGTGCCAGCAGCTTAGGGGTCGCGAACACCGGGGAGCTGTTTTTT. Its translation is CASSLGVANTGELFF.

The chain recombines TRBV18 with TRBJ2-7; 9 bases agree with TRBD1. Germline values: CDR1 KGHSH, CDR2 LQKENI. Losses at the gene ends were 3 bases for V and 4 bases for J; bases not matched to a gene: 10. This CDR3 is 16 amino acids long. CDR3: CASSPTQTGQGYEQYF. In DNA form, the CDR3 reads TGTGCCAGCTCACCGACCCAGACGGGACAGGGTTACGAGCAGTACTTC.

This clone has only one observation. J is TRBJ1-1 and V is TRBV7-8, with D perhaps matching TRBD1 (5 bases). V was clipped by 2 bases and J by 7 bases, with 14 bases between them. The germline gives CDR1 SGHVS, CDR2 FQNEAQ. This CDR3 region has 14 residues. CDR3 nucleotide sequence: TGTGCCAGCAGCTTACGTGGGACGGGACTTGAAGCTTTCTTT. Amino acid sequence: CASSLRGTGLEAFF.

Judged by abundance, this clone is medium-sized. The J gene is TRBJ1-4, the V gene TRBV10-2; the D is unclear. Trimming removed 7 bases from V and 8 bases from J, with 14 bases in between. CDR3 size: 13 residues. Germline loops: CDR1 WSHSY, CDR2 SAAADI. The DNA of the CDR3 is TGCGCCAGCACTCCCTGGGGAGGAGAAAAACTGTTTTTT. Translated, it gives CASTPWGGEKLFF.

J is TRBJ1-1 and V is TRBV9; 7 bases are shared with TRBD1. Unmatched junction bases numbered 19, after V lost 4 bases and J lost 4 bases. The CDR3 has 18 amino acids. Germline CDR1 and CDR2: SGDLS and YYNGEE. Here the CDR3 DNA reads TGTGCCAGCAGCTCAGAACCGGGACAGAGGGGAATGGGCACTGAAGCTTTCTTT. Translating it yields CASSSEPGQRGMGTEAFF.